The rows below give T cell receptor beta chains drawn from one sample of a study of blood T cells in healthy people across ages. TCRdb ran MiXCR on the 5' RACE reads and lists one entry per CDR3 protein. The data hold over 600,000 distinct CDR3 sequences, with about half observed a single time. Input material: blood. The receptor source for this set is a man at least 80 years old in good health. CDR3s include the opening cysteine and the closing phenylalanine or tryptophan. The order of the fields is CDR3 protein, CDR3 DNA, J gene, V gene, clone size, D gene. The D gene is left open where the match is weak. The size entry is marked missing in some rows and otherwise reads once, few, many or a size class.

CATSRGLGRRDEKLFF TGTGCCACCAGCAGGGGGCTGGGCAGGCGCGATGAAAAACTGTTTTTT TRBJ1-4 TRBV15 - -
CASKIAGSQETQYF TGTGCCAGCAAAATAGCGGGGAGCCAAGAGACCCAGTACTTC TRBJ2-5 TRBV28 - TRBD2
CSARGQGGGVAFF TGCAGTGCCCGGGGACAGGGGGGCGGTGTAGCTTTCTTT TRBJ1-1 TRBV20-1 - TRBD1
CASSFRPQGVGEKLFF TGTGCCAGCAGTTTCAGACCGCAGGGGGTTGGTGAAAAACTGTTTTTT TRBJ1-4 TRBV6-5 - TRBD1
CASSYEGQGLVTEAFF TGTGCCAGCAGTTACGAGGGACAGGGGTTGGTCACTGAAGCTTTCTTT TRBJ1-1 TRBV6-5 few TRBD1
CSARAGFGMKEQYF TGCAGTGCTAGAGCTGGGTTCGGGATGAAAGAGCAGTACTTC TRBJ2-5 TRBV20-1 - -
CASSVTVLSETQYF TGTGCCAGCAGTGTAACAGTATTAAGTGAGACCCAGTACTTC TRBJ2-5 TRBV25-1 - -
CSVLTGGFYGYTF TGCAGCGTTTTGACAGGGGGCTTCTATGGCTACACCTTC TRBJ1-2 TRBV29-1 - TRBD1
CSATGQGEREQYF TGCAGTGCTACGGGACAGGGTGAGAGGGAGCAGTACTTC TRBJ2-7 TRBV20-1 few TRBD1
CSVLRTSGSGLGEAQYF TGCAGCGTACTCCGGACTAGCGGGAGTGGGTTGGGAGAGGCCCAGTACTTC TRBJ2-5 TRBV29-1 - TRBD2
CASSWAGTSGYEQYF TGTGCCAGCAGCTGGGCCGGGACTAGCGGCTACGAGCAGTACTTC TRBJ2-7 TRBV7-9 - TRBD2
CASSFLSAGVGELFF TGTGCCAGCAGCTTCCTCTCAGCGGGAGTCGGGGAGCTGTTTTTT TRBJ2-2 TRBV7-2 once TRBD2
CATLNIVSSPGANVLTF TGTGCCACCCTTAACATCGTATCTTCCCCTGGGGCCAACGTCCTGACTTTC TRBJ2-6 TRBV10-3 - -
CASSPRQDYEQYF TGTGCCAGCTCACCAAGACAGGACTACGAGCAGTACTTC TRBJ2-7 TRBV18 - -